One sample yielded the 17 T cell receptor beta chains listed below, sequenced in a study of OX40 agonist ivuxolimab in advanced cancers. Only in-frame clones appear in the TCRdb table, and some are missing; sequencing was by immunoSEQ multiplex PCR. This table has roughly 64,000 clones, approximately 90% appearing once. Sequenced material: CD4+ or CD8+ T cells sorted from blood, taken in a trial of the OX40 agonist ivuxolimab. The receptor set was obtained from an adult with an advanced solid tumor such as melanoma, head and neck, liver or kidney cancer.

This clone was recorded once. This sequence joins TRBV5-1 and TRBJ2-7; D is possibly TRBD2 (6 bases). The CDR3 loop spans 14 amino acids. The V gene lost 0 bases and the J gene lost 5 bases, with 12 bases spanning the gap. Germline V gene sequence: CDR1 SGHRS, CDR2 YFSETQ. The CDR3 reads CASSLVLAVHEQYF. The DNA of the CDR3 is TGCGCCAGCAGCTTGGTGTTAGCGGTCCACGAGCAGTACTTC.

The chain couples TRBV5-4 to TRBJ2-7; 10 positions agree with TRBD1. V shed 2 bases, J shed 6 bases, and the junction held 5 bases outside the gene matches. This CDR3 contains 14 residues. Germline CDR1 SGHNT, CDR2 YYREEE (reference sequence). The DNA of the CDR3 is TGTGCCAGCAGCTTAGGGACAGGGGCTTCCGAGCAGTACTTC. This gives the protein CASSLGTGASEQYF.

The chain recombines TRBV4-1 with TRBJ2-7; D is perhaps TRBD1 or TRBD2 (6 bases each). Germline values: CDR1 MGHRA, CDR2 YSYEKL. CDR3 size: 12 residues. V was clipped by 4 bases and J by 6 bases, with 10 bases between them. The CDR3 DNA reads TGCGCCAGCAGCCTAACGGGGGCCGAGCAGTACTTC. Protein: CASSLTGAEQYF.

The table lists this clone with a few counts. This sequence joins TRBV9 and TRBJ1-6; TRBD1 might be the D (6 bases). V lost 0 bases and J 7 bases, leaving 17 bases between the germline ends. Germline CDR1 is SGDLS and CDR2 is YYNGEE. CDR3 length: 17 amino acids. In DNA form, the CDR3 reads TGTGCCAGCAGCGTAGACCAAACAGGGATGGGGAATTCACCCCTCCACTTT. It yields the protein CASSVDQTGMGNSPLHF.

V and J are TRBV28 and TRBJ1-1; a possible D gene is TRBD1 (6 bases). Germline CDR1 reads MDHEN; CDR2 reads SYDVKM. The CDR3 contains 14 residues. The ends were cut back, 7 bases at V and 0 bases at J, with 12 bases in the middle. CDR3 in DNA: TGTGCCAGCAAACGGGACACCGTGAACACTGAAGCTTTCTTT. This codes for CASKRDTVNTEAFF.

J is TRBJ1-4 and V is TRBV10-3; D uncertain. Germline CDR1 ENHRY, CDR2 SYGVKD. This CDR3 has 13 residues. Trimming stripped 8 bases from V and 2 bases from J, with 9 bases between. The CDR3 DNA reads TGTGCCATCGGCACCGACACTAATGAAAAACTGTTTTTT. Translation gives CAIGTDTNEKLFF.

The chain combines TRBV23-1 with TRBJ2-3; D is perhaps TRBD1 or TRBD2 (5 bases each). TRBV23-1 belongs to the ORF category, with a function that is uncertain. The CDR3 loop spans 15 amino acids. V was shortened by 8 bases and J by 2 bases, with 17 bases between the two germline ends. The CDR3 DNA follows: TGCGCCAGCCCTGTCCGGGACGGAGACACAGATACGCAGTATTTT. Translation: CASPVRDGDTDTQYF.

The gene calls are TRBV27 and TRBJ2-1, with TRBD1 as a possible D gene (6 bases). Germline-derived CDR1 and CDR2 are MNHEY and SMNVEV (reference sequence). The length of the CDR3 is 13 residues. The V gene lost 3 bases and the J gene lost 5 bases, with 8 bases spanning the gap. The DNA of the CDR3 is TGTGCCAGCAGTTTGGACAGAAACAATGAGCAGTTCTTC. This translates into CASSLDRNNEQFF.

The chain recombines TRBV19 with TRBJ2-2; D gene unclear. Trimming removed 3 bases from V and 7 bases from J, with 6 bases in between. This CDR3 comprises 12 residues. Germline-derived CDR1 and CDR2 are LNHDA and SQIVND (reference sequence). CDR3 nucleotide sequence: TGTGCCAGTAGTATTTCGTTCGGGGAGCTGTTTTTT. Its translation is CASSISFGELFF.

This chain joins TRBV27 and TRBJ1-2; 10 nucleotides agree with TRBD1. Germline V gene lookup returns CDR1 MNHEY and CDR2 SMNVEV (reference sequence). The CDR3 has 13 residues. With V trimmed by 6 bases and J by 8 bases, 6 bases remained unmatched. The CDR3 nucleotides read TGTGCCAGCAGGACAGGGGGCGCCAGGGGCTACACCTTC. Protein product: CASRTGGARGYTF.

This chain joins TRBV9 and TRBJ1-1, with D possibly TRBD1 on 5 matching bases. Between the trimmed V and J ends, which lost 3 bases and 3 bases, there was a span of 21 bases. The CDR3 extends over 17 amino acids. Germline values: CDR1 SGDLS, CDR2 YYNGEE. CDR3: CASSDSLSRAGDTEAFF. The CDR3 nucleotides read TGTGCCAGCAGCGACTCCTTATCGAGGGCGGGGGACACTGAAGCTTTCTTT.

The chain is built from TRBV30 and TRBJ1-2; TRBD1 matches at 7 bases. V was pared by 5 bases and J by 5 bases, with 17 bases of the junction left unmatched. From germline, CDR1 is GTSNPN and CDR2 SVGIG (reference sequence). This CDR3 region has 16 residues. CDR3 amino acids: CAWETGVGLVGYGYTF. As DNA, the CDR3 is TGTGCCTGGGAAACAGGGGTCGGGCTGGTTGGGTATGGCTACACCTTC.

J is TRBJ2-1 and V is TRBV5-1; D is perhaps TRBD2 (5 bases). Per the germline V gene, CDR1 is SGHRS and CDR2 is YFSETQ. Trimming shortened V by 1 base and J by 8 bases, and 10 bases separated the two germline ends. The CDR3 has 13 residues. The CDR3: CASSLNLRDEQFF. As DNA, the CDR3 is TGCGCCAGCAGCTTGAATCTGAGGGATGAGCAGTTCTTC.

This rearrangement joins TRBV7-2 to TRBJ2-3, with D unresolved. The length of the CDR3 is 14 residues. Germline CDR1 is SGHTA and CDR2 is FQGNSA. V was cut by 3 bases and J by 3 bases, with 10 bases left in between. The chain's CDR3 is CASSFVLGTDTQYF. In DNA form, the CDR3 reads TGTGCCAGCAGCTTTGTTCTGGGAACAGATACGCAGTATTTT.

This rearrangement joins TRBV19 to TRBJ2-7, with a possible D match to TRBD2 (5 bases). CDR1 LNHDA and CDR2 SQIVND come from the germline V gene (reference sequence). V gave up 3 bases and J gave up 3 bases, with 9 bases separating them. This CDR3 is built from 13 residues. CDR3 sequence (DNA): TGTGCCAGTAGTATGGGAGAAAACTACGAGCAGTACTTC. It yields the protein CASSMGENYEQYF.

V usage is TRBV5-4 and J usage is TRBJ1-1; D unclear. The germline V gene has CDR1 SGHNT and CDR2 YYREEE (reference sequence). The CDR3 runs 14 residues. Trimming cost V 3 bases and J 4 bases, with 13 bases left between them. The CDR3 is CASSSRTVGTEAFF. The CDR3 region has the DNA TGTGCCAGCAGCTCCCGAACGGTGGGCACTGAAGCTTTCTTT.

V gene TRBV15 combines with J gene TRBJ2-5; D perhaps matches TRBD2 (6 bases). Germline V gene lookup returns CDR1 LNHNV and CDR2 YYDKDF (reference sequence). The CDR3 length is 17 residues. V shed 0 bases and J shed 5 bases, with 19 bases lying between them. For the CDR3, the DNA is TGTGCCACCAGCAGAGAGGGGTTTTGGGGGAGCGGGGAGACCCAGTACTTC. As protein: CATSREGFWGSGETQYF. Full variable domain (rest looked up from reference TRBV15 and TRBJ2-5): DAMVIQNPRYQVTQFGKPVTLSCSQTLNHNVMYWYQQKSSQAPKLLFHYYDKDFNNEADTPDNFQSRRPNTSFCFLDIRSPGLGDTAMYLCATSREGFWGSGETQYFGPGTRLLVL.